The 21 T cell receptor beta chains in this list originate from one sample, sequenced in a study of PD-1 blockade in classical Hodgkin lymphoma. All the patients suffered relapse after autologous stem cell transplantation, and brentuximab vedotin exposure differed. Some clones are missing from TCRdb's copy, which holds only in-frame ones; the method was immunoSEQ multiplex PCR. In the table there are more than 25,000 clones, roughly 70% of which are singletons. The sequences come from peripheral blood mononuclear cells (PBMCs), collected before the second cycle of nivolumab. These receptors were obtained from a human donor with classical Hodgkin lymphoma.

This clone showed up just a few times. The chain couples TRBV10-3 to TRBJ1-2; D remains unclear. This CDR3 has 12 residues. The V gene lost 3 bases and the J gene lost 7 bases, with 9 bases spanning the gap. Germline V CDR1 and CDR2: ENHRY, SYGVKD. CDR3 DNA sequence: TGTGCCATCAGTGAACAGATTCGTGGCTACACCTTC. This gives the protein CAISEQIRGYTF.

This clone counts as medium-sized (0.01 to 0.1%). V usage is TRBV9 and J usage is TRBJ1-3; D gene uncertain. There are 16 residues in the CDR3. V was pared by 3 bases and J by 3 bases, with 16 bases between. Per germline, CDR1 SGDLS and CDR2 YYNGEE. CDR3 DNA sequence: TGTGCCAGCAGCGCGACTGGGATAGGGTTTGGAAACACCATATATTTT. Translation: CASSATGIGFGNTIYF.

DNA of the CDR3: TGTGCCAGTAGCCCTGGACCTACCAACTATGGCTACACCTTC. It translates to CASSPGPTNYGYTF. The chain combines TRBV19 with TRBJ1-2; the D is unclear. The CDR3 is 14 residues long. Trimming removed 6 bases at V and 2 bases at J, with 13 bases between. Germline CDR1 LNHDA, CDR2 SQIVND (reference sequence).

Written as DNA, the CDR3 is TGCGCCAGCAGCCAAGAGGGGACAGCCACAGATACGCAGTATTTT. Its protein product is CASSQEGTATDTQYF. The V gene is TRBV4-3, the J gene TRBJ2-3, with 7 bases aligning to TRBD1. The CDR3 has 15 amino acids. J was trimmed by 2 bases and V by 0 bases; bases with no gene match: 2. From germline, CDR1 is LGHNA and CDR2 YSLEER.

J is TRBJ2-7 and V is TRBV9, with TRBD2 matching 13 bases. Germline CDR1 SGDLS, CDR2 YYNGEE. The CDR3 has 15 amino acids. The J segment lost 9 bases and the V segment lost 0 bases, leaving 6 bases of the junction unmatched. CDR3 sequence: CASSVATGLAGRQYF. CDR3 coding DNA: TGTGCCAGCAGCGTAGCTACGGGACTAGCGGGAAGGCAGTACTTC.

The V and J genes are TRBV13 and TRBJ2-3, with 12 bases aligning to TRBD2. CDR3 length: 15 residues. The germline CDR1 and CDR2 sequences are PRHDT and FYEKMQ (reference sequence). Trimming took 5 bases from V and 5 from J; bases not matched to a gene: 5. The CDR3 DNA reads as TGTGCCAGCAGCAAGACTAGCGGGAGTAGAGATACGCAGTATTTT. Protein product: CASSKTSGSRDTQYF. The whole variable domain, remainder taken from reference TRBV13 and TRBJ2-3, is AAGVIQSPRHLIKEKRETATLKCYPIPRHDTVYWYQQGPGQDPQFLISFYEKMQSDKGSIPDRFSAQQFSDYHSELNMSSLELGDSALYFCASSKTSGSRDTQYFGPGTRLTVL.

This chain uses TRBV6-1 with TRBJ1-2; 8 positions agree with TRBD1. Trimming took 10 bases from V and 2 from J; bases not matched to a gene: 3. There are 12 residues in the CDR3. Per germline, CDR1 MNHNS and CDR2 SASEGT. In DNA form, the CDR3 reads TGTGCCATCCGACAGGGGAACTATGGCTACACCTTC. Its protein product is CAIRQGNYGYTF.

The chain has TRBV6-5 and TRBJ1-1; D unresolved. The germline CDR1 and CDR2 sequences are MNHEY and SVGAGI. The CDR3 loop spans 16 amino acids. Trimming took off 0 bases at V and 3 bases at J, with 14 bases between the two ends. CDR3 bases: TGTGCCAGCAGTTACTCCCCAGTCTTACGGGACACTGAAGCTTTCTTT. This sequence encodes CASSYSPVLRDTEAFF.

This chain connects TRBV15 to TRBJ2-1; D remains ambiguous. This CDR3 comprises 14 residues. V was pared by 0 bases and J by 5 bases, with 8 bases between. Germline V gene data show CDR1 as LNHNV and CDR2 as YYDKDF (reference sequence). As DNA, the CDR3 is TGTGCCACCAGCAGAGATCCAGTCAACAATGAGCAGTTCTTC. This codes for CATSRDPVNNEQFF.

This clone was detected once. V is TRBV5-6 and J is TRBJ2-3; no firm D call. Germline V CDR1 and CDR2: SGHDT, YYEEEE. The CDR3 spans 14 residues. The V and J ends lost 0 bases and 2 bases respectively, with 7 bases between them. The CDR3 sequence is CASSLAGTTDTQYF. CDR3 sequence (DNA): TGTGCCAGCAGCTTGGCGGGTACCACAGATACGCAGTATTTT.

This sequence joins TRBV15 and TRBJ2-3; 8 bases are shared with TRBD1. This CDR3 spans 17 amino acids. V lost 3 bases to trimming and J lost 3 bases; unmatched junction nucleotides: 11. Germline V gives CDR1 LNHNV, CDR2 YYDKDF (reference sequence). The DNA of the CDR3 is TGTGCCACCAGCAGCCCTCGGACAGGGTTGGGTACAGATACGCAGTATTTT. Amino acid sequence: CATSSPRTGLGTDTQYF.

J is TRBJ2-7 and V is TRBV28, with D unresolved. The V and J ends lost 1 base and 0 bases respectively, with 7 bases between them. Looked up from germline, CDR1 is MDHEN and CDR2 is SYDVKM. The CDR3 has 14 residues. In DNA form, the CDR3 reads TGTGCCAGCAGTTTATCGTCTATCTCCTACGAGCAGTACTTC. Residues: CASSLSSISYEQYF.

The chain recombines TRBV5-1 with TRBJ2-4, with D uncertain. V lost 0 bases and J 0 bases, leaving 7 bases between the germline ends. The CDR3 has 15 residues. CDR1 is SGHRS and CDR2 is YFSETQ in the germline V gene. CDR3 sequence (DNA): TGCGCCAGCAGCTTGGCTGGGTTAGCCAAAAACATTCAGTACTTC. Protein: CASSLAGLAKNIQYF.

This clone was seen only once. The rearrangement links TRBV29-1 to TRBJ2-5; TRBD2 is a possible D gene (6 bases). The CDR3 has 12 amino acids. Germline loops: CDR1 SQVTM, CDR2 ANQGSEA. The V and J ends lost 3 bases and 5 bases respectively, with 10 bases between them. CDR3 bases: TGCAGCGTTGATCTAGCGCGGGAGACCCAGTACTTC. This translates into CSVDLARETQYF.

This clone occurred a few times. Other DNA sequences of this sample code for an identical CDR3. The chain is built from TRBV5-6 and TRBJ2-7; no clear D. The length of the CDR3 is 14 residues. CDR1 is SGHDT, CDR2 YYEEEE, per germline. Trimming stripped 4 bases from V and 4 bases from J, with 15 bases between. The CDR3 sequence: CASSLGGDFYEQYF. CDR3 in DNA: TGTGCCAGCAGCCTAGGCGGCGATTTTTACGAGCAGTACTTC.

The chain uses TRBV21-1 and TRBJ2-6; no check of the table's D call, TRBD1, against the DNA was made. TRBV21-1 has pseudogene status. CDR3 length: 21 amino acids. DNA of the CDR3: TGTGCCAGCAGCAAAGCGCGACCACAGGTCCCCGTCACTACTGGGGCCAACGTCCTGACTTTC. Amino acid sequence: CASSKARPQVPVTTGANVLTF.

The V gene is TRBV28, the J gene TRBJ2-7, with 9 positions matching TRBD2. CDR1 and CDR2 (germline): MDHEN, SYDVKM. CDR3 size: 16 residues. Trimming cost V 5 bases and J 3 bases; bases outside gene matches: 11. CDR3 in DNA: TGTGCCAGCAGTGGCAACTTAGCGGGGGCCCTCTACGAGCAGTACTTC. Translation: CASSGNLAGALYEQYF.

The chain carries TRBV4-3 and TRBJ2-3, with D maybe TRBD1 (5 bases). This CDR3 has 14 residues. Trimming cost V 0 bases and J 3 bases, with 7 bases left between them. Germline V gene lookup returns CDR1 LGHNA and CDR2 YSLEER. CDR3 in DNA: TGCGCCAGCAGCCAAGACCAGGGAACAGATACGCAGTATTTT. It is translated as CASSQDQGTDTQYF.

This clone has just a few counts. The chain has TRBV11-2 and TRBJ2-3; D is ambiguous. This CDR3 has 11 residues. Germline V gene sequence: CDR1 SGHAT, CDR2 FQNNGV. V lost 5 bases and J lost 2, with 2 bases in between. The CDR3 coding sequence is TGTGCCAGCAGCACCACAGATACGCAGTATTTT. Encoded protein: CASSTTDTQYF. The whole variable domain, remainder taken from reference TRBV11-2 and TRBJ2-3, is EAGVAQSPRYKIIEKRQSVAFWCNPISGHATLYWYQQILGQGPKLLIQFQNNGVVDDSQLPKDRFSAERLKGVDSTLKIQPAKLEDSAVYLCASSTTDTQYFGPGTRLTVL.

This clone was found a few times. The CDR3 spells CATSRGLAGGYEQFF. The DNA for the CDR3 is TGTGCCACCAGCCGGGGACTAGCGGGGGGGTATGAGCAGTTCTTC. J is TRBJ2-1 and V is TRBV15, with TRBD2 matching 16 bases. This CDR3 contains 15 residues. Unmatched junction bases numbered 3, after V lost 5 bases and J lost 8 bases. CDR1 is LNHNV, CDR2 YYDKDF, per germline (reference sequence).

The chain has TRBV6-6 and TRBJ2-2; D remains ambiguous. Germline CDR1 and CDR2: MNHNY and SVGAGI (reference sequence). This CDR3 spans 14 amino acids. Deletions cut 8 bases from V and 5 bases from J, with 15 bases between. The CDR3 coding sequence is TGTGCCAGCGTCTACAGCTACAATACCGGGGAGCTGTTTTTT. It codes for CASVYSYNTGELFF.